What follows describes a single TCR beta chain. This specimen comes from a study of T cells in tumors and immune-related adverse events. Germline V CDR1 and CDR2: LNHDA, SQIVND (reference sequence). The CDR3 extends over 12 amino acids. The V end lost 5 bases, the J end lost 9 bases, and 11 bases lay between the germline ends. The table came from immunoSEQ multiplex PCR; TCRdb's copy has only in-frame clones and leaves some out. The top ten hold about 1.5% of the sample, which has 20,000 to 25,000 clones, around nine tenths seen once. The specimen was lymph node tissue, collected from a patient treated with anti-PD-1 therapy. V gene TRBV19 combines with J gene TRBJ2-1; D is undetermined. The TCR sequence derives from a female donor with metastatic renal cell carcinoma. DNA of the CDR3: TGTGCCAGTAGTCCTAACACTTTTGAGCAGTTCTTC. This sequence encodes CASSPNTFEQFF.